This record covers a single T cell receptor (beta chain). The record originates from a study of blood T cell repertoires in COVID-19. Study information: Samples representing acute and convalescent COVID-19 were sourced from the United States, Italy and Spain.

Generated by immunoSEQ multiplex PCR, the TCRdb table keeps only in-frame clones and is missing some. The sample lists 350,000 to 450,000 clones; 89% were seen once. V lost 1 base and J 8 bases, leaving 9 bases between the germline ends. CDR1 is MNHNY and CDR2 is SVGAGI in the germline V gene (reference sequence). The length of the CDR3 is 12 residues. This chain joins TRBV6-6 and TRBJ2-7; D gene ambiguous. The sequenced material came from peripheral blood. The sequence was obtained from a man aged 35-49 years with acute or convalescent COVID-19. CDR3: CASSYLSLQQYF. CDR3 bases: TGTGCCAGCAGTTACTTGTCACTCCAGCAGTACTTC.